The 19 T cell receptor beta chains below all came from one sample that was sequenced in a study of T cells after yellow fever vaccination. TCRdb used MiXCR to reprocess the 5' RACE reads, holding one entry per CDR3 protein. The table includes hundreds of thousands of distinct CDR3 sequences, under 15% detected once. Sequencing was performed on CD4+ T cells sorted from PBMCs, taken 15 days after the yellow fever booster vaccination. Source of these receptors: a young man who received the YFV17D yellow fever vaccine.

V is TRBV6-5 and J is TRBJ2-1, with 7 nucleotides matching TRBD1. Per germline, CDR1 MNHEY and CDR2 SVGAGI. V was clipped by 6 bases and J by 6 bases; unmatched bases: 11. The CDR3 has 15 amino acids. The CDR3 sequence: CASSHPGTAVNEQFF. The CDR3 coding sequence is TGTGCCAGCAGCCACCCCGGGACAGCCGTCAATGAGCAGTTCTTC.

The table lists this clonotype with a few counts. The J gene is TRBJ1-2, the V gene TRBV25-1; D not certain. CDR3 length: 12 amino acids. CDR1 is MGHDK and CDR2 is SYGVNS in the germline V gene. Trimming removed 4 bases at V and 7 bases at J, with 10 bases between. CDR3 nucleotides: TGTGCCAGCAGTGTGGGCGATCGTGGCTACACCTTC. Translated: CASSVGDRGYTF.

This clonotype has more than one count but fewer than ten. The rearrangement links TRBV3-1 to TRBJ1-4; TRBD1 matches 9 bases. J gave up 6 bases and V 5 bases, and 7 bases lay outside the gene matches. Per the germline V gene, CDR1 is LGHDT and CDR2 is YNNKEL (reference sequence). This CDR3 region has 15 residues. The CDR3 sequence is CASSFTGGRDEKLFF. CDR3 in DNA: TGTGCCAGCAGCTTTACAGGGGGCAGGGATGAAAAACTGTTTTTT.

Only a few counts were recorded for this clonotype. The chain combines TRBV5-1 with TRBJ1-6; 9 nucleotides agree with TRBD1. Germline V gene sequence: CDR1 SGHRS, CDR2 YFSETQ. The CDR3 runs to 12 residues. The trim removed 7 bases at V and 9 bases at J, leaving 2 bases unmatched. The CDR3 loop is CASGTGTSPLHF. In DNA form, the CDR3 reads TGCGCCAGCGGGACAGGGACTTCACCCCTCCACTTT.

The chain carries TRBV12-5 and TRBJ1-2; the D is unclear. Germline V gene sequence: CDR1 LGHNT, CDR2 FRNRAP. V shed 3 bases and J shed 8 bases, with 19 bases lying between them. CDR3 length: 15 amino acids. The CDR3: CASGFGRTGPRGYTF. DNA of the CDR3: TGTGCTAGTGGTTTTGGCCGTACCGGGCCTCGGGGCTACACCTTC.

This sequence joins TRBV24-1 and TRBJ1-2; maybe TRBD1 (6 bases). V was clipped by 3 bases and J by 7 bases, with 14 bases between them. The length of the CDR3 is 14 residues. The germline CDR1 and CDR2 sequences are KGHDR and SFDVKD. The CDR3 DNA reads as TGTGCCACCAGTGATGGAAGGGGGTTAGGTGGCTACACCTTC. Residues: CATSDGRGLGGYTF.

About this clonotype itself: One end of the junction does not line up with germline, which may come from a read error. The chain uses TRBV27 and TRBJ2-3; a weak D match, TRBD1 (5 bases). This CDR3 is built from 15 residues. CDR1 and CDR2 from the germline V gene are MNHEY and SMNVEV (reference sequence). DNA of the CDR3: TGTGCCAGCCGTTTGCAGGGTCAACCAGCAGATACGCAGTATTTT. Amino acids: CASRLQGQPADTQYF.

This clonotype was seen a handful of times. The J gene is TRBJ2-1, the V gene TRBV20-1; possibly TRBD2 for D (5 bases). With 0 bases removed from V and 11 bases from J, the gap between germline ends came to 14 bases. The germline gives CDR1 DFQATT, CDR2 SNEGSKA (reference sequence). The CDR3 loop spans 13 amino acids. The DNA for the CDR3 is TGCAGTGCTAGAGATCCCCGGACTCCTAAGCAGTTCTTC. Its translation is CSARDPRTPKQFF.

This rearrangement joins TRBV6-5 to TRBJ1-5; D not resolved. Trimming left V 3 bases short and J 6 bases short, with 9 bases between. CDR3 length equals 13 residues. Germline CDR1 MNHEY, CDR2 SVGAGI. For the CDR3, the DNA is TGTGCCAGCAGTTATCGGGGAAGTCAGCCCCAGCATTTT. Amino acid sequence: CASSYRGSQPQHF.

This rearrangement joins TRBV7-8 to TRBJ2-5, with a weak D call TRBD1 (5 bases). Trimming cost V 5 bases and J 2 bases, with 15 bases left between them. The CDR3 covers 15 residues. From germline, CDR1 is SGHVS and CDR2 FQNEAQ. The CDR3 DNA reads TGTGCCAGCAGCCTTTACGGTAGGGGACAAGAGACCCAGTACTTC. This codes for CASSLYGRGQETQYF.

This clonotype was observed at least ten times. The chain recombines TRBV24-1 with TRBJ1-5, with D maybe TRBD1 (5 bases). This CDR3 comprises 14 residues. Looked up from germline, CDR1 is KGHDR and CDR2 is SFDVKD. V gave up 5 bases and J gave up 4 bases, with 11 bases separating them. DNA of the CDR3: TGTGCCACCAGTGGGCAGGGCCAAAATCAGCCCCAGCATTTT. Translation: CATSGQGQNQPQHF.

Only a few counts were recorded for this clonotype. CDR3 in DNA: TGTGCCAGCAGCGTAGACGGGGTGACAGATACGCAGTATTTT. Its translation is CASSVDGVTDTQYF. This chain uses TRBV9 with TRBJ2-3; D might be TRBD2 (5 bases). This CDR3 is 14 amino acids long. The V and J ends lost 0 bases and 3 bases respectively, with 8 bases between them. The germline CDR1 and CDR2 sequences are SGDLS and YYNGEE.

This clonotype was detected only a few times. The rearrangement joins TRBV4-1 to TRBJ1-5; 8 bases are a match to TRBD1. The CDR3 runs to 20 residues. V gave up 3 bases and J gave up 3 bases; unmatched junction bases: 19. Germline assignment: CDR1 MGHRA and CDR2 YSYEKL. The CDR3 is CASSHPEGFRGPRINQPQHF. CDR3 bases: TGCGCCAGCAGCCACCCGGAGGGGTTCAGGGGGCCCCGGATCAATCAGCCCCAGCATTTT.

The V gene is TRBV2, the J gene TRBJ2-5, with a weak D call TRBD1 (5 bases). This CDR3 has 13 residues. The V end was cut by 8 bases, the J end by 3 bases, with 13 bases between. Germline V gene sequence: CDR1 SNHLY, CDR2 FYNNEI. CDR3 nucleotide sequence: TGTGCCAGCGCGCCGGAACAGGAAGAGACCCAGTACTTC. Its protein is CASAPEQEETQYF.

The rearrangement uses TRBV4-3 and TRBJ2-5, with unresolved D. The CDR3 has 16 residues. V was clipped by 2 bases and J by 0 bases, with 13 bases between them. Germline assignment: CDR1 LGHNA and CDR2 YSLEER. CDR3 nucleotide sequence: TGCGCCAGCAGCCAACGGCCGTCAGGTAACCAAGAGACCCAGTACTTC. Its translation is CASSQRPSGNQETQYF.

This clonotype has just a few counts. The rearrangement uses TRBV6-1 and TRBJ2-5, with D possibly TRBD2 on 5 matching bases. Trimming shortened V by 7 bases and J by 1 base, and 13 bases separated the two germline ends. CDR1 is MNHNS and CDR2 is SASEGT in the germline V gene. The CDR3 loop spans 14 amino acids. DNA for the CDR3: TGTGCCAGCACCCCAAGTCGGGGCCAAGAGACCCAGTACTTC. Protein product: CASTPSRGQETQYF.

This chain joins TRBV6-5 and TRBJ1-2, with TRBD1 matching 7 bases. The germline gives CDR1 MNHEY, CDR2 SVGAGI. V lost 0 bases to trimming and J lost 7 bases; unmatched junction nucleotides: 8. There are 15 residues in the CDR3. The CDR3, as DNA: TGTGCCAGCAGTTACTCGTGGACAGGCACTTCTGGCTACACCTTC. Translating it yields CASSYSWTGTSGYTF.

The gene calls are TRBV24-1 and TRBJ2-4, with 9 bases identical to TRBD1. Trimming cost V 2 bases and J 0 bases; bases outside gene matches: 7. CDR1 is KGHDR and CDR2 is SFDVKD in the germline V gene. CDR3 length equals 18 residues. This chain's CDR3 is CATSDSRTGALAKNIQYF. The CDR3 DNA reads TGTGCCACCAGTGATTCGAGGACAGGGGCCCTAGCCAAAAACATTCAGTACTTC.

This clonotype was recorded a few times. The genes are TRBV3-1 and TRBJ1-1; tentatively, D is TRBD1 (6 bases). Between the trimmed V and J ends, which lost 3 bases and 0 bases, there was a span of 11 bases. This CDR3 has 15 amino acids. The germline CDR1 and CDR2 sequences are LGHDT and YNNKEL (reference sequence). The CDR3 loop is CASSQGALMNTEAFF. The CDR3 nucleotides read TGTGCCAGCAGCCAGGGGGCCCTCATGAACACTGAAGCTTTCTTT.